The clone carrying this T cell receptor (beta chain) was picked up a small number of times. Its antigen is unknown. These data come from a study of T-cell memory formation after mild COVID-19. About the research overall: Clustering of TCRs was largely donor specific.

Whole-study results and caveats: In pre-infection memory, a portion of responding clones appeared, which suggested that cross-reactive memory joined. Day 15 to 85 contracting clones showed balanced CD4/CD8; day 15 to 37 expanders favored CD4+. Second-wave clones peaking on day 37 lacked confirmed SARS-CoV-2 specificity.

TCRdb ran MiXCR on the 5' RACE reads and lists one entry per CDR3 protein. The table shows some 310,000 distinct CDR3 sequences, with approximately 22% occurring only once. This CDR3 comprises 15 residues. Per germline, CDR1 MGHRA and CDR2 YSYEKL. Trimming removed 4 bases from V and 1 base from J; junction bases left unmatched: 4. The clonotype was recovered from a man in his late teens or twenties who had mild COVID-19 (a few samples of this study predate the infection). Cell type and time point are not known. The specimen sequenced was PBMCs or a T cell subset sorted from them (not recorded which). The chain employs TRBV4-1 and TRBJ2-3; 8 nucleotides match TRBD2. CDR3 sequence reads: CASSRAGGGTDTQYF. The CDR3 DNA follows: TGCGCCAGCAGCCGCGCGGGGGGAGGCACAGATACGCAGTATTTT.